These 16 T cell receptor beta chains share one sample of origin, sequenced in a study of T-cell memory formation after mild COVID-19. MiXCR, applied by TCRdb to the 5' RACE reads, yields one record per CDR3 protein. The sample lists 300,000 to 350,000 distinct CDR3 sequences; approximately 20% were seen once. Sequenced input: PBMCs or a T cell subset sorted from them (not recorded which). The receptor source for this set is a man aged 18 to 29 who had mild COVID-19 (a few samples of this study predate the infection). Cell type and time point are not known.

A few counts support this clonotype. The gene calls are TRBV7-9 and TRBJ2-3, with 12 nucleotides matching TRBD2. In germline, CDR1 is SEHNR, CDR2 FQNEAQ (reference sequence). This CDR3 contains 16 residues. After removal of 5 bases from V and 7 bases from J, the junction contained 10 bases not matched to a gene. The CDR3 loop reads CASSPRTSGEGNTQYF. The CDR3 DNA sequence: TGTGCCAGCAGCCCAAGGACTAGCGGGGAGGGGAATACGCAGTATTTT.

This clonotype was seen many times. For the CDR3, the DNA is TGTGCCAGCAGGGAACAGGGGACGGGCACCGGGGAGCTGTTTTTT. This codes for CASREQGTGTGELFF. The rearrangement joins TRBV7-2 to TRBJ2-2, with 7 positions matching TRBD1. V shed 6 bases, J shed 4 bases, and the junction held 8 bases outside the gene matches. Germline V gene lookup returns CDR1 SGHTA and CDR2 FQGNSA. The CDR3 runs to 15 residues.

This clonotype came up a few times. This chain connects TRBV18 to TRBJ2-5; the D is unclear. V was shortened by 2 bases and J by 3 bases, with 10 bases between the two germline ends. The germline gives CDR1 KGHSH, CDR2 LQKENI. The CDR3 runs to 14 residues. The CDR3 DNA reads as TGTGCCAGCTCACCAAGTCACAGCAAAGAGACCCAGTACTTC. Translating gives CASSPSHSKETQYF.

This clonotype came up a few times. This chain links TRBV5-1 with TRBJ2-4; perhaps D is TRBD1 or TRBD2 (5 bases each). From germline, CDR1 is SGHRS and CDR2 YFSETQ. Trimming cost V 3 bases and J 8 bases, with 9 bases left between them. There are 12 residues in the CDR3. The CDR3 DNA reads TGCGCCAGCAGCTCGGGGACGGACATTCAGTACTTC. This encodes CASSSGTDIQYF.

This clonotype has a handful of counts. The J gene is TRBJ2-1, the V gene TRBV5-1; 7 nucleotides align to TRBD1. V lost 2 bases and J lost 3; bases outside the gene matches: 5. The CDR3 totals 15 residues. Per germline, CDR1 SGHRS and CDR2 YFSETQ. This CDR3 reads CASSFSDRVYNEQFF. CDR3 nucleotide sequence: TGCGCCAGCAGCTTCTCCGACAGGGTCTACAATGAGCAGTTCTTC.

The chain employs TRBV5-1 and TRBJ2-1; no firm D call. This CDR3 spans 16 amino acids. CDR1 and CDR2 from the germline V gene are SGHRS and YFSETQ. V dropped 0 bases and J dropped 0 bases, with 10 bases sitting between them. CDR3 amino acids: CASSLASQISYNEQFF. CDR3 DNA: TGCGCCAGCAGCTTGGCCAGCCAGATCTCCTACAATGAGCAGTTCTTC.

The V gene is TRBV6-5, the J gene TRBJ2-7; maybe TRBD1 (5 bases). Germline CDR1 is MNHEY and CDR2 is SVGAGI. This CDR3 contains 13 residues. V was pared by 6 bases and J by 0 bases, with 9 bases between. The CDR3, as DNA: TGTGCCAGCAGCCAGGGTAGCTCCTACGAGCAGTACGTC. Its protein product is CASSQGSSYEQYV.

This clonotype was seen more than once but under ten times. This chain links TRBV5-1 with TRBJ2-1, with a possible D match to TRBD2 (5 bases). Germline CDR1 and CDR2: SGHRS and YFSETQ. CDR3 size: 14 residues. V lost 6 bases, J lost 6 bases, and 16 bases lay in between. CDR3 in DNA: TGCGCCAGCACCCCGCTGGGGAGCTCCAATGAGCAGTTCTTC. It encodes CASTPLGSSNEQFF.

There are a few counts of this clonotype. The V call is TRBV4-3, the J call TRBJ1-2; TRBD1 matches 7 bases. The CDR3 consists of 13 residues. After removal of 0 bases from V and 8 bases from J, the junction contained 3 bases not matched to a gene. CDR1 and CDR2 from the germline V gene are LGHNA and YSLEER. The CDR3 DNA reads TGCGCCAGCAGCCAAGATAGGGGGCAAGGCTACACCTTC. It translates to CASSQDRGQGYTF.

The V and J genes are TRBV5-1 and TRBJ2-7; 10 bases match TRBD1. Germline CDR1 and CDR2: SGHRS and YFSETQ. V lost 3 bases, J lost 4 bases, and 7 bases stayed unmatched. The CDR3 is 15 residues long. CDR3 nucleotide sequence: TGCGCCAGCAGCTGGACCGGGACAGGGGCGTACGAGCAGTACTTC. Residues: CASSWTGTGAYEQYF.

The CDR3 bases are TGTGCCAGCAGCCTGGGGGACTTCGGGGAGCTGTTTTTT. It codes for CASSLGDFGELFF. This chain uses TRBV9 with TRBJ2-2; perhaps TRBD2 as D (6 bases). V lost 4 bases and J 7 bases, leaving 11 bases between the germline ends. Looked up from germline, CDR1 is SGDLS and CDR2 is YYNGEE. This CDR3 comprises 13 residues.

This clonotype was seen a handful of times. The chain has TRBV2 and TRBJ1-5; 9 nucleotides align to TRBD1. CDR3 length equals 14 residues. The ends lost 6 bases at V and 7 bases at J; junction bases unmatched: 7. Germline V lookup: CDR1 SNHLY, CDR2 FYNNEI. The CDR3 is CASRLGQGQQPQHF. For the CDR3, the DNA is TGTGCCAGCAGGTTGGGACAGGGCCAACAGCCCCAGCATTTT. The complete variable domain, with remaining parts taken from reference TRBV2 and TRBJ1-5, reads EPEVTQTPSHQVTQMGQEVILRCVPISNHLYFYWYRQILGQKVEFLVSFYNNEISEKSEIFDDQFSVERPDGSNFTLKIRSTKLEDSAMYFCASRLGQGQQPQHFGDGTRLSIL.

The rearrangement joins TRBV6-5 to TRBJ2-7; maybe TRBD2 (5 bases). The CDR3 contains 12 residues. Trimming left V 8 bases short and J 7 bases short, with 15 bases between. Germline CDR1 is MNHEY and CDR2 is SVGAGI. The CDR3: CASPMVGGEQYV. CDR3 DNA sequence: TGTGCCAGCCCTATGGTGGGCGGGGAGCAGTACGTC.

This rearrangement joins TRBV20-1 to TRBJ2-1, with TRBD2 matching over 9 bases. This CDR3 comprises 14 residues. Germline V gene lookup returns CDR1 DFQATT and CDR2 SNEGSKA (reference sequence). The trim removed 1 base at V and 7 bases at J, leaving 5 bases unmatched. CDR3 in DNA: TGCAGTGCTAGAGGGGGACTAGCAAAGAATGAGCAGTTCTTC. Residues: CSARGGLAKNEQFF.

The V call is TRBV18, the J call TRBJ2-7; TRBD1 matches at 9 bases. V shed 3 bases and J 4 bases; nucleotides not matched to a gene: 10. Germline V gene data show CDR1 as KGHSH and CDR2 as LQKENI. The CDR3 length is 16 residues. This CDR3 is CASSPYPGQGLYEQYF. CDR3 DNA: TGTGCCAGCTCACCCTATCCGGGACAGGGACTTTACGAGCAGTACTTC.

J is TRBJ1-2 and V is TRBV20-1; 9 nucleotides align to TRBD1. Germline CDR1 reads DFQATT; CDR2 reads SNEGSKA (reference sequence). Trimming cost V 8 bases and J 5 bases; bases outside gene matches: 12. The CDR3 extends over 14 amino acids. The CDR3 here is CSCAHRGRPYGYTF. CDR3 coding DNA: TGCAGTTGTGCGCACAGGGGGCGTCCGTATGGCTACACCTTC.